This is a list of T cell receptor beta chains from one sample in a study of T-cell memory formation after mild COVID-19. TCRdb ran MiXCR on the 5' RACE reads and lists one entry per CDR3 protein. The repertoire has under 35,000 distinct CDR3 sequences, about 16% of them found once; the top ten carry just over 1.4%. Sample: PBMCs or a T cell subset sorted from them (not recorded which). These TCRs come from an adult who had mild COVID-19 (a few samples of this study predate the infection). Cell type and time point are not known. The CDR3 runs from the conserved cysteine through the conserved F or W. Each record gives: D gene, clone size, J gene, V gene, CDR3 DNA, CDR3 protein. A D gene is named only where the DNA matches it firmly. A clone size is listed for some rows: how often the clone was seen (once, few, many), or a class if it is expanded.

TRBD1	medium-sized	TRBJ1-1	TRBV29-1	TGCAGCGCATACAGGGGGCAGGAAGCTTTCTTT	CSAYRGQEAFF
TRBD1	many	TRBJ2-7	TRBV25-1	TGTGCCAGCAGCCCTCTGGGGACAGGGGGCTACGAGCAGTACTTC	CASSPLGTGGYEQYF
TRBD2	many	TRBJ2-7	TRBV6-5	TGTGCCAGCAGTCCAGGACTAGCGGGCTACGAGCAGTACTTC	CASSPGLAGYEQYF
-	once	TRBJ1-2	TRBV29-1	TGCAGCGTTGCAGGGGACACCTTC	CSVAGDTF
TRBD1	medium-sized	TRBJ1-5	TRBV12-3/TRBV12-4	TGTGCCAGCAGTTTAACGACAGGGGTGGGGTTTCAGCCCCAGCATTTT	CASSLTTGVGFQPQHF
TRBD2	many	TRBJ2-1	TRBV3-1	TGTGCCAGCAGCCCTCGTTTCGGGACTAGCGGGGGTTCCTACAATGAGCAGTTCTTC	CASSPRFGTSGGSYNEQFF
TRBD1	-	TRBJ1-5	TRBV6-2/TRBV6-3	TGTGCCAGCAGGGGGGCACAGGGGTTCAATCAGCCCCAGCATTTT	CASRGAQGFNQPQHF
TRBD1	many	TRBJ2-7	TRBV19	TGTGCCAGTAGTCCGACCGGGACAGGGCCTGGCGAGCAGTACTTC	CASSPTGTGPGEQYF
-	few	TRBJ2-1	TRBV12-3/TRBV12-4	TGTGCCAGCACGGGGCAGGACGTATGGGATGAGCAGTTCTTC	CASTGQDVWDEQFF
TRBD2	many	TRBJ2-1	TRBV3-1	TGTGCCAGCAGCCAGACTAGCGGGGGGGCCTACAATGAGCAGTTCTTC	CASSQTSGGAYNEQFF
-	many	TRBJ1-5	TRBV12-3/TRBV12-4	TGTGCCAGCAGTCCCACGAACGGGAATCAGCCCCAGCATTTT	CASSPTNGNQPQHF
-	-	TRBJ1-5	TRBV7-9	TGTGCCAGCAGCCTAGGGGAGGGCTGGTTGCCCCAGCATTTT	CASSLGEGWLPQHF
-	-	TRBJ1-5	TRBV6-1	TGTGCCAGCAGCCGGGCCGACTTTGGCAATCAGCCCCAGCATTTT	CASSRADFGNQPQHF
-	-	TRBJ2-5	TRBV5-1	TGCGCCAGCAGCTTGGAGGCTAAAGCGCAAGAGACCCAGTACTTC	CASSLEAKAQETQYF
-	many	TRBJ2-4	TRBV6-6	TGTGCCAGCAGCCCCGGGGCAAGCTCCGGGAACATTCAGTACTTC	CASSPGASSGNIQYF
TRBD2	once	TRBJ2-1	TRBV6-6	TGTGCCAGCAGTCCCGGACTAGCGGGGGCCTACAATGAGCAGTTCTTC	CASSPGLAGAYNEQFF
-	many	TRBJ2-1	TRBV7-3	TGTGCCAGCAGCCGGGACCTCTCCTACAATGAGCAGTTCTTC	CASSRDLSYNEQFF
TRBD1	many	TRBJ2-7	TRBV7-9	TGTGCCAGCAGCTTTTCCGGGACAGGGGTGTTAAAAGGCACCACAATAGGCGAGCAGTACTTC	CASSFSGTGVLKGTTIGEQYF
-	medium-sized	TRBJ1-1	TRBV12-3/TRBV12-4	TGTGCCAGCAGTGACAGGTTTACTGAAGCTTTCTTT	CASSDRFTEAFF
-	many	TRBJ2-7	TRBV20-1	TGCAGTGCTAGAGGGGGGTCCGAGCAGTACTTC	CSARGGSEQYF
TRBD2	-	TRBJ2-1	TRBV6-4	TGTGCCAGCAGTGGGACTAGCGGCTCCTACAATGAGCAGTTCTTC	CASSGTSGSYNEQFF
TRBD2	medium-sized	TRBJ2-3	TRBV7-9	TGTGCCAGCAGTTCCCTAGCGGACACAGATACGCAGTATTTT	CASSSLADTDTQYF
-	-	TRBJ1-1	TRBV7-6	TGTGCCAGCAGCTTGGGGATGAACACTGAAGCTTTCTTT	CASSLGMNTEAFF
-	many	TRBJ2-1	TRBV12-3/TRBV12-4	TGTGCCAGCAGTACATCCCGACAGTACAATGAGCAGTTCTTC	CASSTSRQYNEQFF
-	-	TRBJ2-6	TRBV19	TGTGCCAGTACCGTACAGGGCCCTGGGGCCAACGTCCTGACTTTC	CASTVQGPGANVLTF
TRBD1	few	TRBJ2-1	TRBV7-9	TGTGCCAGCAGCTTAGGGCCCAGGGGGCACTACAATGAGCAGTTCTTC	CASSLGPRGHYNEQFF
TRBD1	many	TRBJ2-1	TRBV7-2	TGTGCCAGCAGCGGTGGACAGGGGACCTACAATGAGCAGTTCTTC	CASSGGQGTYNEQFF
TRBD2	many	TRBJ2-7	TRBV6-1	TGTGCCAGCAGTGAAGCGGGGGACCCTAGCGGGCTCGCCTACGAGCAGTACTTC	CASSEAGDPSGLAYEQYF
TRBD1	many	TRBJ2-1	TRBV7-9	TGTGCCAGCAGTGCACGCGGGACAGGGGGTACGAATGAGCAGTTCTTC	CASSARGTGGTNEQFF
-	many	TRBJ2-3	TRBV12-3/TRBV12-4	TGTGCCAGCACCTTGGGCTCGAACACAGATACGCAGTATTTT	CASTLGSNTDTQYF
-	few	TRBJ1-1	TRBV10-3	TGTGCCATCAGTGAGTCCTCTGAAGCTTTCTTT	CAISESSEAFF
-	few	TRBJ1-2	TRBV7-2	TGTGCCAGCAGCTTATCGCAGGGAGGGAAGGGCTACACCTTC	CASSLSQGGKGYTF
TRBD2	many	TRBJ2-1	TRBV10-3	TGTGCCATCAGTGCTAGCGGGGTGTACTACAATGAGCAGTTCTTC	CAISASGVYYNEQFF
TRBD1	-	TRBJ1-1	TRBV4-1	TGCGCCAGCAGCCACGGACAGGGTAACACTGAAGCTTTCTTT	CASSHGQGNTEAFF
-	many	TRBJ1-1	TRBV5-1	TGCGCCAGCAGCTTGGTCGGGAGAATGAACACTGAAGCTTTCTTT	CASSLVGRMNTEAFF
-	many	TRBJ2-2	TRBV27	TGTGCCAGCAGTTTAACGGGAAGCCCCGGGGAGCTGTTTTTT	CASSLTGSPGELFF
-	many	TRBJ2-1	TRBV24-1	TGTGCCACCAGTGGATCCGTCTACAATGAGCAGTTCTTC	CATSGSVYNEQFF
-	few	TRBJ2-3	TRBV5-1	TGCGCCAGCAGCTTGGGTCCTCGCGGGGGCGGGGATACGCAGTATTTT	CASSLGPRGGGDTQYF
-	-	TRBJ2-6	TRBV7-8	TGTGCCAGCAGCTCCAGACAGGACGAATACTCTGGGGCCAACGTCCTGACTTTC	CASSSRQDEYSGANVLTF
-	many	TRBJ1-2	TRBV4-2	TGTGCCAGCAGCGGGGGGGAGTCCCGAGCAGGTGGCTACACCTTC	CASSGGESRAGGYTF
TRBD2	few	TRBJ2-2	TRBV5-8	TGTGCCAGCAACAAATTACATCTGGCGGGAGGTTCCGGGGAGCTGTTTTTT	CASNKLHLAGGSGELFF